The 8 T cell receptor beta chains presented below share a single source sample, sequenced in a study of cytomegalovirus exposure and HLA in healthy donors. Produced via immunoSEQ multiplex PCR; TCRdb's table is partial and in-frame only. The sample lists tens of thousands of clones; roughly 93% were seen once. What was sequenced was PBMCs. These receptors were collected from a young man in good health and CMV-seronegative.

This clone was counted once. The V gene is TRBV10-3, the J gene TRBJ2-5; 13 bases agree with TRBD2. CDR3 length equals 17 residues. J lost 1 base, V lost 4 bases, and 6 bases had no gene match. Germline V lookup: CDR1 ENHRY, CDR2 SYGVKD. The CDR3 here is CAISATTSGRTQETQYF. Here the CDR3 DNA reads TGTGCCATCAGTGCCACGACTAGCGGGAGGACCCAAGAGACCCAGTACTTC.

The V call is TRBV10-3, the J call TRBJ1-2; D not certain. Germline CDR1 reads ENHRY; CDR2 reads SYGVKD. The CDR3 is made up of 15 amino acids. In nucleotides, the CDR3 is TGTGCGGCCGGGTTCCCAGCCGGTAATGACTATGGCTACACCTTC. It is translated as CAAGFPAGNDYGYTF.

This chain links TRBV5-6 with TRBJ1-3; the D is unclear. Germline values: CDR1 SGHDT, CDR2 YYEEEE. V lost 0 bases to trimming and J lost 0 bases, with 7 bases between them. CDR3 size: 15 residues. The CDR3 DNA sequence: TGTGCCAGCAGCTTGGGAGCTCGCTCTGGAAACACCATATATTTT. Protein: CASSLGARSGNTIYF.

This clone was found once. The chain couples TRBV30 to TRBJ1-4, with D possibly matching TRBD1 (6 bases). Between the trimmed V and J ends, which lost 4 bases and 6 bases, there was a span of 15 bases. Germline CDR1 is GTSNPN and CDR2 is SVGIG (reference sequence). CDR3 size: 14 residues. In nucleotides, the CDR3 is TGTGCCTGGACCGGGGGGGCAGGCTATGAAAAACTGTTTTTT. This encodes CAWTGGAGYEKLFF.

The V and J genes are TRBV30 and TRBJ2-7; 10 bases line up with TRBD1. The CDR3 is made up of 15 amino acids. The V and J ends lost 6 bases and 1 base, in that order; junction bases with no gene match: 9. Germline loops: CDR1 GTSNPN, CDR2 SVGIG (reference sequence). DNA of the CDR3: TGTGCCTGTAGACCCCGACAGGGGGCTTCCTACGAGCAGTACTTC. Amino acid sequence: CACRPRQGASYEQYF.

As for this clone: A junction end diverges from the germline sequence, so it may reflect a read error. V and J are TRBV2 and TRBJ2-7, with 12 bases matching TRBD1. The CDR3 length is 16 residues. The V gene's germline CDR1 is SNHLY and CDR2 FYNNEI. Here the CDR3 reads CASSELGRGQGATRDF. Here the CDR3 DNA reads TGTGCCAGCAGTGAATTAGGTAGGGGACAGGGGGCTACAAGGGACTTC.

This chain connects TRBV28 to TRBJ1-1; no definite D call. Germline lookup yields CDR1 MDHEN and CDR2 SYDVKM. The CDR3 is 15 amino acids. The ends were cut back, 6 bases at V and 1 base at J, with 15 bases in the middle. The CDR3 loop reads CASRFRFRSNTEAFF. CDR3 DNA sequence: TGTGCCAGCAGATTCCGCTTCAGGTCGAACACTGAAGCTTTCTTT.

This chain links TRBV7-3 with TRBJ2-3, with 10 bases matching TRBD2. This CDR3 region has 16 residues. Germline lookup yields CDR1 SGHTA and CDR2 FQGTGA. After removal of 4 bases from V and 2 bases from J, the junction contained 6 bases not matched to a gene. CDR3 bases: TGTGCCAGCAGCTCTAGAGCGGGAGGGCCCACAGATACGCAGTATTTT. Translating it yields CASSSRAGGPTDTQYF.